This T cell receptor (beta chain) is drawn from a study of human T cells and chemical hapten exposure. Study-level background: Patients were given diphenylcyclopropenone on the scalp weekly across the approximately 24-week study. Overall study findings and caveats: All donors were alopecia patients, so their immunity may differ from that of healthy people.

This clonotype was picked up a small number of times. Its antigen is still unknown. Trimming shortened V by 7 bases and J by 7 bases, and 16 bases separated the two germline ends. The CDR3 is 13 residues long. Germline CDR1 SQVTM, CDR2 ANQGSEA. As to time point: patch test 1, 2 weeks after DPC sensitization. Treatment meaning: therapeutic diphenylcyclopropenone sensitization with weekly scalp DPC. Unique molecular identifiers were attached to individual cDNA molecules during library preparation. TCRdb fed the RACE reads into MiXCR, producing one record per CDR3 protein. The profile covers 180,000 or so distinct CDR3 sequences, with approximately 14% appearing a single time and 1.5% to 2% taken by the ten largest.

The sample here was whole blood, taken in connection with sensitization to the hapten diphenylcyclopropenone (DPC). This chain links TRBV29-1 with TRBJ1-4, with D perhaps matching TRBD1 (5 bases). This receptor was identified in a woman aged 25-40 years with alopecia areata. Some clones in this sample may be carry-over from other donors' samples. The CDR3, as DNA: TGCAGCGGATGGGGCCCGGCGAGTGAAAAACTGTTTTTT. It translates to CSGWGPASEKLFF.